The sequence of this T cell receptor (beta chain) was determined in a study of blood T cell repertoires in COVID-19. Study-wide background: Acute and convalescent COVID-19 samples came from the United States, Italy and Spain. From T cells, B-cell-depleted T cells, or PBMCs came the material, which was cDNA or gDNA.

Germline V gene data show CDR1 as SGHRS and CDR2 as YFSETQ. This CDR3 is built from 15 residues. V lost 4 bases to trimming and J lost 5 bases, with 15 bases between them. Original processing methods: By means of reference gene primer amplification, nucleated cell counts were estimated. TCRdb's copy holds only in-frame clones and misses some; the assay was immunoSEQ multiplex PCR. Clonal size and the V and J genes are those of that table, whereas D and trimming came from the DNA. The data contain over 200,000 clones, around nine tenths of them seen just once; the ten biggest clones take up 0.9% to 1%.

The receptor's source is a woman in her 40s who had recovered from COVID-19. The sequenced sample was peripheral blood. V and J are TRBV5-1 and TRBJ2-2; D is perhaps TRBD2 (7 bases). The CDR3 reads CASSLGGAWTGELFF. CDR3 coding DNA: TGCGCCAGCAGCCTTGGGGGGGCCTGGACCGGGGAGCTGTTTTTT. Full variable domain (outside the CDR3, taken from reference TRBV5-1 and TRBJ2-2): KAGVTQTPRYLIKTRGQQVTLSCSPISGHRSVSWYQQTPGQGLQFLFEYFSETQRNKGNFPGRFSGRQFSNSRSEMNVSTLELGDSALYLCASSLGGAWTGELFFGEGSRLTVL.